This TCR beta chain was recovered during a study of T cells after yellow fever vaccination. About the study: When fractions had low cell numbers, they were prepared with SMART-Seq v4 Ultra Low Input. Study-wide findings and caveats: Booster samples showed a return of most primary-vaccination clones (roughly 95% CD4, 88% CD8). Some clonotypes, a small share, were shared between CD4 and CD8 compartments. Weaker overall, the secondary response nonetheless peaked faster (day 5 versus 15).

About this clonotype itself: Its antigen is still unknown.

MiXCR, applied by TCRdb to the 5' RACE reads, yields one record per CDR3 protein. The sample yields some 500,000 distinct CDR3 sequences, approximately 13% seen once. CDR3 length equals 13 residues. Per the germline V gene, CDR1 is DFQATT and CDR2 is SNEGSKA (reference sequence). J gave up 6 bases and V 6 bases, and 10 bases lay outside the gene matches. The gene calls are TRBV20-1 and TRBJ2-7; 8 nucleotides agree with TRBD1. Sequencing used PBMCs, obtained on the day of the yellow fever booster vaccination. The clonotype was recovered from a man in his thirties or forties who received the YFV17D yellow fever vaccine. CDR3: CSAADRAPSEQYF. In DNA, the CDR3 is TGCAGTGCCGCGGACAGGGCCCCATCCGAGCAGTACTTC.